The entry below describes one T cell receptor (beta chain). This CDR3 has 14 amino acids. Germline CDR1 is ENHRY and CDR2 is SYGVKD. V shed 0 bases and J 5 bases; nucleotides not matched to a gene: 1. The data derive from a study of blood T cell repertoires in COVID-19. Profiling relied on immunoSEQ multiplex PCR, and the TCRdb table lists in-frame clones only, not all of them. The sample records approximately 49,000 clones, more than 75% being singletons. Input material: peripheral blood. This sequence was found in a man in his fifties with acute or convalescent COVID-19. The genes are TRBV10-3 and TRBJ2-3, with 8 bases matching TRBD1. CDR3 protein: CAISESTGVDTQYF. The CDR3, as DNA: TGTGCCATCAGTGAGTCGACAGGGGTAGATACGCAGTATTTT.